Shown below are 22 T cell receptor beta chains from a single sample sequenced in a study of control samples from healthy donors and cancer patients. Produced via immunoSEQ multiplex PCR; TCRdb's table is partial and in-frame only. The data contain roughly 130,000 clones, approximately 92% of them seen just once; the ten biggest clones take up 2% to 2.5%. Sequencing used blood. The receptors here all came from a man younger than 35 in good health.

V usage is TRBV5-6 and J usage is TRBJ2-1; D tentatively fits TRBD1 or TRBD2 (5 bases each). This CDR3 has 14 amino acids. Germline V gene data show CDR1 as SGHDT and CDR2 as YYEEEE. The ends were cut back, 2 bases at V and 11 bases at J, with 17 bases in the middle. CDR3 DNA sequence: TGTGCCAGCAGCTTCTCCGGGACCTCTGTCCAGCAGTTCTTC. It translates to CASSFSGTSVQQFF.

V usage is TRBV5-1 and J usage is TRBJ2-1, with D possibly being TRBD2 (6 bases). Trimming removed 4 bases at V and 6 bases at J, with 14 bases between. Per germline, CDR1 SGHRS and CDR2 YFSETQ. The CDR3 sequence is 14 residues long. CDR3 sequence: CASSISGTVNEQFF. CDR3 DNA sequence: TGCGCCAGCAGCATTAGCGGTACAGTCAATGAGCAGTTCTTC.

The chain combines TRBV6-6 with TRBJ2-7; D may match TRBD1 or TRBD2 (5 bases each). The germline V gene has CDR1 MNHNY and CDR2 SVGAGI (reference sequence). CDR3 length equals 15 residues. V lost 0 bases, J lost 2 bases, and 11 bases lay in between. CDR3 coding DNA: TGTGCCAGCAGTTACTCGCCCCGGGGCCCCTACGAGCAGTACGTC. Translated, it gives CASSYSPRGPYEQYV.

This clone was picked up one time. This chain connects TRBV5-4 to TRBJ2-3, with TRBD1 matching 9 bases. The trim removed 4 bases at V and 4 bases at J, leaving 4 bases unmatched. The germline gives CDR1 SGHNT, CDR2 YYREEE (reference sequence). There are 14 residues in the CDR3. CDR3 sequence reads: CASSLGQGSDTQYF. CDR3 DNA sequence: TGTGCCAGCAGCCTAGGACAGGGGTCAGATACGCAGTATTTT.

The chain combines TRBV2 with TRBJ2-5, with D perhaps matching TRBD1 (5 bases). V shed 5 bases and J shed 4 bases, with 11 bases lying between them. The CDR3 covers 13 residues. Germline V lookup: CDR1 SNHLY, CDR2 FYNNEI. The CDR3, as DNA: TGTGCCAGCAGTCGGCAGGGAAGAGAGACCCAGTACTTC. Amino acids: CASSRQGRETQYF.

The chain is built from TRBV7-9 and TRBJ1-1, with 8 positions matching TRBD1. The V gene's germline CDR1 is SEHNR and CDR2 FQNEAQ (reference sequence). The CDR3 is 14 amino acids. The V and J ends lost 5 bases and 6 bases, in that order; junction bases with no gene match: 8. CDR3 in amino acids: CASSPQGATAEAFF. The CDR3 DNA sequence: TGTGCCAGCAGCCCCCAGGGGGCGACCGCTGAAGCTTTCTTT.

The chain is built from TRBV7-6 and TRBJ2-1; 9 positions match TRBD1. The ends lost 5 bases at V and 3 bases at J; junction bases unmatched: 2. CDR1 and CDR2 from the germline V gene are SGHVS and FNYEAQ. The length of the CDR3 is 14 residues. The CDR3 nucleotides read TGTGCCAGCAGCCGGGGACAGGGCTACAATGAGCAGTTCTTC. As protein: CASSRGQGYNEQFF.

This clone has a single count. The V and J genes are TRBV5-8 and TRBJ2-1; 9 bases agree with TRBD2. Germline-derived CDR1 and CDR2 are SGHTS and YDEGEE. The CDR3 totals 15 residues. Trimming took 6 bases from V and 7 from J; bases not matched to a gene: 11. CDR3 sequence reads: CASTRGGGARNEQFF. In DNA, the CDR3 is TGTGCCAGCACGCGGGGCGGGGGGGCAAGGAATGAGCAGTTCTTC.

The rearrangement uses TRBV5-1 and TRBJ2-5; possibly TRBD1 for D (6 bases). Germline V gives CDR1 SGHRS, CDR2 YFSETQ. This CDR3 is 13 amino acids long. V lost 0 bases to trimming and J lost 4 bases, with 7 bases between them. The CDR3 region is CASSLAQGETQYF. The CDR3 coding sequence is TGCGCCAGCAGCTTGGCACAGGGAGAGACCCAGTACTTC.

The chain combines TRBV29-1 with TRBJ2-1; 7 bases are a match to TRBD2. V lost 2 bases to trimming and J lost 7 bases; unmatched junction nucleotides: 5. The germline V gene has CDR1 SQVTM and CDR2 ANQGSEA. The CDR3 spans 13 residues. DNA of the CDR3: TGCAGCGTTGAACCAGCGGGGCGGAATGAGCAGTTCTTC. Its translation: CSVEPAGRNEQFF.

The J gene is TRBJ1-2, the V gene TRBV5-6; 7 nucleotides agree with TRBD1. CDR1 and CDR2 from the germline V gene are SGHDT and YYEEEE. The V and J ends lost 3 bases and 2 bases, in that order; junction bases with no gene match: 4. This CDR3 has 14 amino acids. CDR3 in DNA: TGTGCCAGCAGCTATACAGGGGCGAACTATGGCTACACCTTC. It translates to CASSYTGANYGYTF.

V and J are TRBV9 and TRBJ2-5; D unclear. Per germline, CDR1 SGDLS and CDR2 YYNGEE. Trimming pared 6 bases from V and 5 bases from J, leaving 20 bases between. The CDR3 covers 15 residues. The CDR3 DNA sequence: TGTGCCAGCACCACGTCGGCAGGTCAAGGCGAGACCCAGTACTTC. It translates to CASTTSAGQGETQYF.

The chain links TRBV7-9 to TRBJ2-5, with 8 bases aligning to TRBD1. This CDR3 comprises 15 residues. Germline lookup yields CDR1 SEHNR and CDR2 FQNEAQ (reference sequence). V lost 1 base and J lost 0; bases outside the gene matches: 1. The CDR3 DNA reads TGTGCCAGCAGCTTAGAGGGACAGGACCAAGAGACCCAGTACTTC. Residues: CASSLEGQDQETQYF.

This chain joins TRBV6-6 and TRBJ2-2; D gene uncertain. This CDR3 comprises 15 residues. Trimming stripped 2 bases from V and 4 bases from J, with 11 bases between. Germline V CDR1 and CDR2: MNHNY, SVGAGI (reference sequence). The CDR3: CASSYPTQTTGELFF. The CDR3, as DNA: TGTGCCAGCAGTTACCCGACCCAGACCACCGGGGAGCTGTTTTTT.

This rearrangement joins TRBV6-1 to TRBJ2-6; 7 bases are a match to TRBD1. Unmatched junction bases numbered 6, after V lost 1 base and J lost 9 bases. The germline V gene encodes CDR1 MNHNS and CDR2 SASEGT. CDR3 length: 15 residues. CDR3 coding DNA: TGTGCCAGCAGTGAAGGGGAACAGGGGAACAACGTCCTGACTTTC. This codes for CASSEGEQGNNVLTF.

The J gene is TRBJ2-3, the V gene TRBV7-3; no clear D. The ends were cut back, 3 bases at V and 5 bases at J, with 9 bases in the middle. Germline values: CDR1 SGHTA, CDR2 FQGTGA. The CDR3 runs 13 residues. DNA for the CDR3: TGTGCCAGCAGCTTTGGTTCCCAAGATACGCAGTATTTT. Its translation: CASSFGSQDTQYF.

CDR3 bases: TGTGCCAGCAGTGATGGGCCCGTCGGCAATCAGCCCCAGCATTTT. Its translation is CASSDGPVGNQPQHF. V is TRBV6-1 and J is TRBJ1-5; D unclear. CDR3 size: 15 residues. The germline V gene has CDR1 MNHNS and CDR2 SASEGT. V lost 3 bases and J 2 bases, leaving 11 bases between the germline ends.

This clone appeared a few times. The CDR3 DNA reads as TGTGCCAGCAGCCAGCAAGGGCTCGGAAACACCATATATTTT. Encoded protein: CASSQQGLGNTIYF. The chain has TRBV7-9 and TRBJ1-3, with D hard to call. V lost 5 bases to trimming and J lost 4 bases, with 12 bases between them. The CDR3 is 14 amino acids. Germline CDR1 SEHNR, CDR2 FQNEAQ (reference sequence).

The chain couples TRBV4-2 to TRBJ2-5, with D perhaps matching TRBD2 (5 bases). Germline CDR1 is LGHNA and CDR2 is YNFKEQ. The CDR3 contains 14 residues. The V end lost 4 bases, the J end lost 4 bases, and 13 bases lay between the germline ends. CDR3 amino acids: CASSLPGLPETQYF. CDR3 nucleotide sequence: TGTGCCAGCAGCCTACCTGGACTGCCAGAGACCCAGTACTTC.

The rearrangement links TRBV19 to TRBJ1-3; no clear D gene. Germline assignment: CDR1 LNHDA and CDR2 SQIVND (reference sequence). The CDR3 consists of 17 residues. Trimming shortened V by 11 bases and J by 0 bases, and 23 bases separated the two germline ends. CDR3 in amino acids: CAWPGATAFPSGNTIYF. The CDR3, as DNA: TGTGCCTGGCCCGGTGCCACCGCGTTCCCCTCTGGAAACACCATATATTTT. Full variable domain (missing parts from reference TRBV19 and TRBJ1-3): DGGITQSPKYLFRKEGQNVTLSCEQNLNHDAMYWYRQDPGQGLRLIYYSQIVNDFQKGDIAEGYSVSREKKESFPLTVTSAQKNPTAFYLCAWPGATAFPSGNTIYFGEGSWLTVV.

This clone was seen more than once but under ten times. CDR3 DNA sequence: TGTGCCAGCTCACTTGGGCAGCGGCTAGCGGGAGGGTTCTACAATGAGCAGTTCTTC. Its translation is CASSLGQRLAGGFYNEQFF. The chain links TRBV18 to TRBJ2-1; 12 bases line up with TRBD2. CDR3 size: 19 residues. Germline assignment: CDR1 KGHSH and CDR2 LQKENI. The junction had 13 bases not matched to a gene; V was cut back by 4 bases and J by 3 bases.

The V gene is TRBV28, the J gene TRBJ2-5; no reliable D call. The CDR3 contains 12 residues. Trimming left V 3 bases short and J 5 bases short, with 7 bases between. In germline, CDR1 is MDHEN, CDR2 SYDVKM. The CDR3 protein is CASSFRRETQYF. The DNA of the CDR3 is TGTGCCAGCAGTTTTAGGCGGGAGACCCAGTACTTC.